This T cell receptor (beta chain) emerged from a study of T cell responses to AZD1222 COVID-19 vaccine (dated by TCRdb to about 2021). In terms of the full investigation: A total of just over 230 trial participants underwent TCR sequencing, of whom more than 200 had received two doses of AZD1222 and some 25 had received two doses of the MenACWY control vaccine. Enrollment into the trials was organized by age into subgroups of 18-55, 56-69 and 70-plus years, and those subgroups contained roughly 150, 30 and 60 TCR-sequenced participants, respectively. Study-wide findings and limitations: After two AZD1222 doses, spike-specific TCR breadth and depth were significantly higher than at day 0 and than in MenACWY recipients. The whole spike protein was spanned by vaccine-associated CD4 TCRs, and dominant responses were seen in regions 160-218 and 743-854. Participants were mostly white British and included more females than males, and it was suggested by the authors that clonal diversity may have been underestimated. Only five to seven AZD1222 recipients were SARS-CoV-2 seropositive at baseline, limiting conclusions about previously exposed vaccinees. Because no samples from the day 14 peak response were available, repertoires could be characterized only after the peak T cell response. Epitopes outside the regions mutated in the B.1.351 and B.1.1.7 variants were reportedly recognized by nearly half of the unique spike-specific TCRs. The 56-69-year group was small, and its depth increase did not reach significance, likely because of low power.

The sample's time point label is to be understood as: about 28 days (+/-7) after the second vaccine dose. Per the publication, the treatment or condition label means: meningococcal conjugate vaccine given as trial control. Vaccinee samples came from UK trials COV001 and COV002, including a single-blind randomized controlled phase 2/3 trial of AZD1222 (ChAdOx1 nCoV-19) in healthy adults. Trial participant PBMC samples were collected at day 0 and day 28 after the second dose for TCRbeta chain sequencing. Concerning this clone itself: Its antigen target is currently unknown. Per-base qualities were not stored, and no clone one base away is much larger.

V and J lose 6 bases and 1 base, and a span of 13 bases separates them. The CDR3 runs 14 residues from the cysteine to the phenylalanine. This entry keeps only the CDR3 DNA: 42 bases, framed from base 1. The germline V gene (reference sequence) yields LNHDA for CDR1 and SQIVND for CDR2. The CDR3 regions of human TCRbeta chains were analyzed by immunosequencing. The source study handled its data this way. TCRs in the repertoires were matched against a reference library of SARS-CoV-2-specific TCRs that had been generated with the MIRA antigen-specificity platform. Breadth meant the fraction of unique TCRs that were SARS-CoV-2-associated, whereas depth meant the fraction of total T cells that were SARS-CoV-2-associated. Using the MIRA data, every spike-specific TCR was mapped to the spike region that the TCR reacted to and assigned to either a CD4 or a CD8 class. Log10-transformed breadth and depth values were compared by one-way ANOVA with Sidak's multiple comparisons tests. The table was pulled from immuneACCESS by TCRdb, which kept in-frame rearrangements only. Such tables lose some clones; where checked, under half of the loss comes from unresolved V genes, and the rest has no known cause. That table is the source of V, J and clone size, and D and trimming were worked out from the DNA. This sample gives about 120,000 clones in total; approximately 92% of them show up just once. 4% to 4.5% of the sample goes to the ten largest clones.

The chain employs TRBV19 and TRBJ2-7; no D gene can be assigned with confidence. The sequencing used peripheral blood, collected 28 days after the second dose of the MenACWY control vaccine. This TCR was recovered from an adult who received the MenACWY meningococcal vaccine as a control. The DNA sequence is TGTGCCAGTAGGGCCCAGAAGGGTTCCTACGAGCAGTACTTC. Translated, it reads CASRAQKGSYEQYF.